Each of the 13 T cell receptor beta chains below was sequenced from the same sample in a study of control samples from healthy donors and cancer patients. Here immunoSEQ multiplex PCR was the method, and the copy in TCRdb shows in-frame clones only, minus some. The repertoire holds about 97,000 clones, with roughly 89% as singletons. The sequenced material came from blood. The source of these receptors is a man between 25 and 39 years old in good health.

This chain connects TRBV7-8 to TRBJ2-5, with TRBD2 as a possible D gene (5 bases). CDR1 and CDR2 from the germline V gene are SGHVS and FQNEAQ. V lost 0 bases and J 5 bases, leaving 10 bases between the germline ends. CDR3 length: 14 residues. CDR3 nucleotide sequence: TGTGCCAGCAGCTTAGCGATGAGGGAGGAGACCCAGTACTTC. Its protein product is CASSLAMREETQYF.

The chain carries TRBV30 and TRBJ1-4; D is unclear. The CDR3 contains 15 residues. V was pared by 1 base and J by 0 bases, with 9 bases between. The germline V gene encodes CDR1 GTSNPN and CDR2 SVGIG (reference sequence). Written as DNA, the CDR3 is TGTGCCTGGAGTGGCATAACTGCAACTAATGAAAAACTGTTTTTT. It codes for CAWSGITATNEKLFF.

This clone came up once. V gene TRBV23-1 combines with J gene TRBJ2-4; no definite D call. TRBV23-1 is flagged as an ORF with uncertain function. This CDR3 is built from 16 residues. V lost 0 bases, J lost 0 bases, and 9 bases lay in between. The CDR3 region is CASSQSKGVAKNIQYF. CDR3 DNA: TGCGCCAGCAGTCAATCGAAAGGAGTAGCCAAAAACATTCAGTACTTC.

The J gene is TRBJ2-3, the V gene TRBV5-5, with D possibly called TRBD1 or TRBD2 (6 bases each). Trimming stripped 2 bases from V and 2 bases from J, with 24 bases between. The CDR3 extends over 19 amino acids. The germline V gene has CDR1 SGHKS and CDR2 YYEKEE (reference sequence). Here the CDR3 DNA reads TGTGCCAGCAGCTTTTTGTCTACGAGGGGGGTCGGGCCCACAGATACGCAGTATTTT. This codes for CASSFLSTRGVGPTDTQYF. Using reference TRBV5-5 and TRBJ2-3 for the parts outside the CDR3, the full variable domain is DAGVTQSPTHLIKTRGQQVTLRCSPISGHKSVSWYQQVLGQGPQFIFQYYEKEERGRGNFPDRFSARQFPNYSSELNVNALLLGDSALYLCASSFLSTRGVGPTDTQYFGPGTRLTVL.

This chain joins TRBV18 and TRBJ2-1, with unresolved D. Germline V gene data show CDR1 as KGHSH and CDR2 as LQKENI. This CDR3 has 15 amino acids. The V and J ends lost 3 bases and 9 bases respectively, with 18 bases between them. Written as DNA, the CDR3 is TGTGCCAGCTCACCCGGGTCTTATAATGCAGGTGAGCAGTTCTTC. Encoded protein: CASSPGSYNAGEQFF.

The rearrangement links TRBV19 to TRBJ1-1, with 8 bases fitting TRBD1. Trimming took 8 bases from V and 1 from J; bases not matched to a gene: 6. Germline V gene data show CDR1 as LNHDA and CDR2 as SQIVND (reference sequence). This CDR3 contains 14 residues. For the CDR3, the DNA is TGTGCCAGTGCCCACGGGACAGGGAACACTGAAGCTTTCTTT. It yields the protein CASAHGTGNTEAFF.

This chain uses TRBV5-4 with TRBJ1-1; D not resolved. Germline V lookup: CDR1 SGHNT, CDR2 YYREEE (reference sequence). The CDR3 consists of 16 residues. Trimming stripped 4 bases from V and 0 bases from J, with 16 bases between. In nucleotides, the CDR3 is TGTGCCAGCAGCCCTTGGAAGCGGGCGGTGAACACTGAAGCTTTCTTT. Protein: CASSPWKRAVNTEAFF.

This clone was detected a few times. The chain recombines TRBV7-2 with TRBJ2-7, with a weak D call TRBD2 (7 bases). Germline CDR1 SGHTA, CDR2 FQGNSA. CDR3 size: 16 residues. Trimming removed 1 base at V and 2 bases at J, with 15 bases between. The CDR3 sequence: CASSLGSGGAPYEQYF. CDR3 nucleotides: TGTGCCAGCAGCTTAGGGTCGGGGGGCGCCCCCTACGAGCAGTACTTC.

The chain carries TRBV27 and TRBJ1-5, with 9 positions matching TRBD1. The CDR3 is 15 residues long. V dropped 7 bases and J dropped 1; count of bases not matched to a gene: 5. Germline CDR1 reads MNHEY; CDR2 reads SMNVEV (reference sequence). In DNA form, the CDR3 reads TGTGCCAGCAAATCCGGGACAGGGAGCAATCAGCCCCAGCATTTT. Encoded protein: CASKSGTGSNQPQHF.

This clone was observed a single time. The CDR3 loop is CASSSSGDGVGEQFF. CDR3 nucleotides: TGTGCCAGCAGCAGCAGTGGAGACGGCGTCGGAGAGCAGTTCTTC. The chain couples TRBV6-6 to TRBJ2-1; D ambiguous. Trimming pared 6 bases from V and 10 bases from J, leaving 22 bases between. The CDR3 has 15 residues. Per germline, CDR1 MNHNY and CDR2 SVGAGI (reference sequence).

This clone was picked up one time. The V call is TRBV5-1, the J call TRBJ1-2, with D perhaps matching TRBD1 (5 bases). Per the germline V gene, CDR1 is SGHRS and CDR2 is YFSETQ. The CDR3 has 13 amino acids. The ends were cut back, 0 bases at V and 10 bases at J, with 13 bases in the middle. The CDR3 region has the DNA TGCGCCAGCAGCTTGGGTCAGGGCAAAACCTACACCTTC. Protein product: CASSLGQGKTYTF. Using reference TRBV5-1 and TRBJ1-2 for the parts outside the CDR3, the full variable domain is KAGVTQTPRYLIKTRGQQVTLSCSPISGHRSVSWYQQTPGQGLQFLFEYFSETQRNKGNFPGRFSGRQFSNSRSEMNVSTLELGDSALYLCASSLGQGKTYTFGSGTRLTVV.

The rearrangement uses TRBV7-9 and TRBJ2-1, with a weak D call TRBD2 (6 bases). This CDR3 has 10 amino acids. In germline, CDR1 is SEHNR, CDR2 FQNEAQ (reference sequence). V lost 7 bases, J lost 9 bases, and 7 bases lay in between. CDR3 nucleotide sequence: TGTGCCAGCAACGGGGGTGAGCAGTTCTTC. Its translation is CASNGGEQFF.

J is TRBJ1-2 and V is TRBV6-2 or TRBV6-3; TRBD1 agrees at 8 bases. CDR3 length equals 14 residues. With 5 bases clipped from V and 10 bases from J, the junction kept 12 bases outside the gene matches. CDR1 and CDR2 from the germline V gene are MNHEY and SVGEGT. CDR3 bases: TGTGCCAGCAGTAACCCTACAGGGGGGCGAGCCTACACCTTC. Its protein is CASSNPTGGRAYTF.